A single sample gave rise to the 18 T cell receptor beta chains below, sequenced in a study of blood T cell repertoires in COVID-19. Assay used: immunoSEQ multiplex PCR; TCRdb lists only in-frame clones, some missing. This table has hundreds of thousands of clones, 70% to 90% appearing once. Sequenced: peripheral blood. All receptors come from a woman aged 18-29 years who had recovered from COVID-19.

The gene calls are TRBV15 and TRBJ1-4; 8 bases agree with TRBD1. In germline, CDR1 is LNHNV, CDR2 YYDKDF (reference sequence). The V gene end was trimmed by 0 bases and the J gene end by 8 bases; junction bases not matched to a gene: 8. This CDR3 has 16 residues. CDR3 loop: CATSRDSAGGLEKLFF. CDR3 DNA sequence: TGTGCCACCAGCAGAGATAGCGCAGGGGGCTTGGAAAAACTGTTTTTT.

This clone has only a few counts. V and J are TRBV18 and TRBJ2-1; maybe TRBD1 (6 bases). CDR1 is KGHSH, CDR2 LQKENI, per germline. V was trimmed by 3 bases and J by 4 bases, leaving 25 bases between them. This CDR3 contains 19 residues. CDR3 in DNA: TGTGCCAGCTCACCGCCACCTGACCTCTACAGGGCCGGATACAATGAGCAGTTCTTC. Protein product: CASSPPPDLYRAGYNEQFF.

The genes are TRBV11-2 and TRBJ2-5, with 10 bases matching TRBD2. The CDR3 extends over 14 amino acids. Germline assignment: CDR1 SGHAT and CDR2 FQNNGV. J gave up 4 bases and V 4 bases, and 3 bases lay outside the gene matches. The CDR3: CASSSTSGVETQYF. CDR3 coding DNA: TGTGCCAGCAGCTCCACTAGCGGGGTAGAGACCCAGTACTTC.

The chain employs TRBV29-1 and TRBJ2-7; 11 nucleotides agree with TRBD1. CDR3 length equals 14 residues. From germline, CDR1 is SQVTM and CDR2 ANQGSEA. Trimming took 7 bases from V and 2 from J; bases not matched to a gene: 7. This CDR3 reads CSALGQGGPYEQYF. DNA of the CDR3: TGCAGCGCCCTGGGACAGGGGGGACCCTACGAGCAGTACTTC.

The genes are TRBV6-2 or TRBV6-3 and TRBJ2-1, with D perhaps TRBD1 or TRBD2 (6 bases each). CDR1 is MNHEY, CDR2 SVGEGT, per germline. This CDR3 comprises 16 residues. V was pared by 6 bases and J by 8 bases, with 23 bases between. CDR3 in amino acids: CASSQGTHFYGDEQFF. The DNA for the CDR3 is TGTGCCAGCAGCCAGGGGACTCACTTTTATGGCGATGAGCAGTTCTTC.

V usage is TRBV12-3 or TRBV12-4 and J usage is TRBJ1-2, with 8 bases fitting TRBD1. The CDR3 is made up of 13 amino acids. Unmatched junction bases numbered 8, after V lost 6 bases and J lost 8 bases. The CDR3 here is CASSTRGRSGYTF. CDR3 bases: TGTGCCAGCAGCACCAGGGGGCGGTCAGGCTACACCTTC.

This chain connects TRBV18 to TRBJ1-2, with a weak D call TRBD1 (6 bases). The CDR3 consists of 14 residues. Trimming stripped 1 base from V and 8 bases from J, with 14 bases between. Germline CDR1 and CDR2: KGHSH and LQKENI. CDR3 residues: CASSPHGGGDGYTF. In DNA, the CDR3 is TGTGCCAGCTCACCACATGGGGGGGGCGACGGCTACACCTTC. The full variable domain, its missing parts supplied by reference TRBV18 and TRBJ1-2, is NAGVMQNPRHLVRRRGQEARLRCSPMKGHSHVYWYRQLPEEGLKFMVYLQKENIIDESGMPKERFSAEFPKEGPSILRIQQVVRGDSAAYFCASSPHGGGDGYTFGSGTRLTVV.

This clone was seen only once. This chain links TRBV27 with TRBJ2-7; 7 positions agree with TRBD1. Trimming at V came to 4 bases and at J to 3 bases, leaving 6 bases not matched to a gene. CDR1 is MNHEY, CDR2 SMNVEV, per germline (reference sequence). The CDR3 consists of 14 residues. CDR3 DNA sequence: TGTGCCAGCAGTTCGACAGGGCCCAACTACGAGCAGTACTTC. Amino acids: CASSSTGPNYEQYF.

The chain is built from TRBV5-1 and TRBJ1-1, with D possibly TRBD1 on 5 matching bases. The CDR3 length is 11 residues. The V end lost 0 bases, the J end lost 11 bases, and 8 bases lay between the germline ends. Germline values: CDR1 SGHRS, CDR2 YFSETQ. This CDR3 reads CASSLEGIAFF. CDR3 in DNA: TGCGCCAGCAGCTTGGAGGGGATTGCTTTCTTT. The whole variable domain, remainder taken from reference TRBV5-1 and TRBJ1-1, is KAGVTQTPRYLIKTRGQQVTLSCSPISGHRSVSWYQQTPGQGLQFLFEYFSETQRNKGNFPGRFSGRQFSNSRSEMNVSTLELGDSALYLCASSLEGIAFFGQGTRLTVV.

The chain carries TRBV5-6 and TRBJ1-2; D call uncertain. CDR3 length equals 12 residues. Germline V lookup: CDR1 SGHDT, CDR2 YYEEEE. Trimming took off 3 bases at V and 7 bases at J, with 10 bases between the two ends. The CDR3 reads CASSSRPLGYTF. As DNA, the CDR3 is TGTGCCAGCAGCTCCCGTCCCCTTGGCTACACCTTC. The complete variable domain, with remaining parts taken from reference TRBV5-6 and TRBJ1-2, reads DAGVTQSPTHLIKTRGQQVTLRCSPKSGHDTVSWYQQALGQGPQFIFQYYEEEERQRGNFPDRFSGHQFPNYSSELNVNALLLGDSALYLCASSSRPLGYTFGSGTRLTVV.

V is TRBV5-1 and J is TRBJ2-7; TRBD2 matches at 12 bases. This CDR3 spans 16 amino acids. V lost 0 bases, J lost 5 bases, and 6 bases stayed unmatched. Germline V gene data show CDR1 as SGHRS and CDR2 as YFSETQ. This CDR3 is CASSLGTTSGRNEQYF. The DNA for the CDR3 is TGCGCCAGCAGCTTGGGGACGACTAGCGGGAGAAACGAGCAGTACTTC.

This clone was seen at least ten times. The V gene is TRBV6-5, the J gene TRBJ1-1, with 9 bases matching TRBD1. The length of the CDR3 is 12 residues. V was pared by 8 bases and J by 7 bases, with 5 bases of the junction left unmatched. Germline lookup yields CDR1 MNHEY and CDR2 SVGAGI. The CDR3 DNA reads as TGTGCCAGCGGGACAGGGCAAATTGAAGCTTTCTTT. Amino acid sequence: CASGTGQIEAFF.

This chain joins TRBV7-3 and TRBJ2-1; D gene unclear. The V end was cut by 2 bases, the J end by 2 bases, with 10 bases between. Germline V gives CDR1 SGHTA, CDR2 FQGTGA. This CDR3 has 15 amino acids. The CDR3 nucleotides read TGTGCCAGCAGCTTAGTGGCGGATACCTACAATGAGCAGTTCTTC. This encodes CASSLVADTYNEQFF.

The chain recombines TRBV20-1 with TRBJ1-2; D remains ambiguous. The CDR3 spans 11 residues. The germline V gene has CDR1 DFQATT and CDR2 SNEGSKA (reference sequence). V lost 5 bases and J lost 8, with 12 bases in between. The CDR3 region has the DNA TGCAGTGCTGCCCCGACAAGCGGCTACACCTTC. Protein: CSAAPTSGYTF.

V is TRBV7-2 and J is TRBJ2-7; 13 bases are a match to TRBD2. Trimming cost V 5 bases and J 2 bases; bases outside gene matches: 3. The germline V gene has CDR1 SGHTA and CDR2 FQGNSA. This CDR3 is 15 amino acids long. The CDR3 coding sequence is TGTGCCAGCAGCATCGGGACTAGCGGGGCCTACGAGCAGTACTTC. Translated, it gives CASSIGTSGAYEQYF.

The V and J genes are TRBV7-3 and TRBJ2-7; 8 bases align to TRBD2. Trimming at V came to 4 bases and at J to 6 bases, leaving 8 bases not matched to a gene. The CDR3 length is 14 residues. Germline lookup yields CDR1 SGHTA and CDR2 FQGTGA. The CDR3 DNA sequence: TGTGCCAGCAGCTCCAGCGGGAGCTCTGGCGAGCAGTACTTC. Its protein is CASSSSGSSGEQYF.

The chain couples TRBV6-4 to TRBJ2-2; the D gene is possibly TRBD2 (6 bases). The CDR3 consists of 11 residues. Germline V gene data show CDR1 as MRHNA and CDR2 as SNTAGT. For the CDR3, the DNA is TGTGCGGGGGGGAACACCGGGGAGCTGTTTTTT. Protein product: CAGGNTGELFF.

The chain uses TRBV11-3 and TRBJ1-1; D is perhaps TRBD1 (5 bases). Per germline, CDR1 SGHNT and CDR2 YENEEA. This CDR3 comprises 13 residues. Between the trimmed V and J ends, which lost 3 bases and 3 bases, there was a span of 8 bases. CDR3 sequence (DNA): TGTGCCAGCAGCTTGGGGACTTACACTGAAGCTTTCTTT. Amino acid sequence: CASSLGTYTEAFF.